These T cell receptor beta chains were read from a single sample in a study of cytomegalovirus exposure and HLA in healthy donors. Clones were sequenced by immunoSEQ multiplex PCR, and TCRdb holds only the in-frame ones, with some missing. The sample contains about 59,000 clones, under 80% of which appear only once. Specimen: PBMCs. Every receptor here comes from a man aged 25-40 years in good health and CMV-seropositive. Both conserved end residues are part of each CDR3. A D gene is named only where the DNA matches it firmly. Some rows mark clone size as missing; the rest say once, few, many or name a class of expanded clone.

J	D	V	size	CDR3	DNA
TRBJ2-5	NA	TRBV19	NA	CASSKDSNVGETQYF	TGTGCCAGTTCTAAGGACTCTAACGTCGGAGAGACCCAGTACTTC
TRBJ2-6	TRBD1	TRBV7-2	NA	CASSLGTGAGANVPTF	TGTGCCAGCAGCTTAGGTACAGGGGCTGGGGCCAACGTCCCGACTTTC
TRBJ1-1	NA	TRBV18	NA	CASSPAQGLNTEAFF	TGTGCCAGCTCACCTGCCCAGGGACTAAACACTGAAGCTTTCTTT
TRBJ2-7	TRBD1	TRBV9	NA	CASSARTGEVYEQYF	TGTGCCAGCAGCGCCCGGACAGGGGAGGTCTACGAGCAGTACTTC
TRBJ2-2	TRBD2	TRBV5-1	NA	CASSPNTGTSDGELFF	TGCGCCAGCAGCCCTAACACCGGGACTAGCGACGGGGAGCTGTTTTTT
TRBJ2-5	NA	TRBV5-6	NA	CASSLGGLETQYF	TGTGCCAGCAGCTTGGGAGGGCTCGAGACCCAGTACTTC
TRBJ2-7	NA	TRBV7-2	few	CASRRTYEQYF	TGTGCCAGCAGGCGCACCTACGAGCAGTACTTC
TRBJ2-5	TRBD2	TRBV19	NA	CASSHGTREETQYF	TGTGCCAGTAGCCACGGGACTAGGGAAGAGACCCAGTACTTC
TRBJ2-1	NA	TRBV11-2	NA	CASSLEQYNEQFF	TGTGCCAGCAGCTTAGAACAGTACAATGAGCAGTTCTTC
TRBJ2-3	NA	TRBV4-2	NA	CASSPEGGGDTDTQYF	TGTGCCAGCAGCCCCGAAGGAGGGGGCGATACAGATACGCAGTATTTT
TRBJ1-3	NA	TRBV28	NA	CASSLSQNLRGNTIYF	TGTGCCAGCAGTTTATCCCAAAACTTGCGGGGAAACACCATATATTTT
TRBJ2-7	TRBD1	TRBV29-1	once	CSVEDRDYEQYF	TGCAGCGTTGAGGACAGGGATTACGAGCAGTACTTC
TRBJ2-3	TRBD2	TRBV13	NA	CASSSRLGSGGAGDTQYF	TGTGCCAGCAGCTCCCGGCTGGGCAGCGGGGGGGCAGGCGATACGCAGTATTTT
TRBJ1-5	NA	TRBV9	NA	CASSVGTSNQPQHF	TGTGCCAGCAGCGTCGGGACAAGTAATCAGCCCCAGCATTTT
TRBJ1-1	TRBD1	TRBV28	NA	CASSLFARGSNTEAFF	TGTGCCAGCAGTTTATTCGCCAGGGGGTCGAACACTGAAGCTTTCTTT
TRBJ2-2	NA	TRBV7-8	once	CASSLTSTITGELFF	TGTGCCAGCAGCTTAACCAGTACGATTACCGGGGAGCTGTTTTTT
TRBJ2-5	NA	TRBV28	NA	CASSLRVGETQYF	TGTGCCAGCAGCCTGAGGGTCGGAGAGACCCAGTACTTC
TRBJ2-7	TRBD1	TRBV4-1	NA	CASRGQGAREQYF	TGCGCCAGCAGGGGACAGGGGGCGCGGGAGCAGTACTTC
TRBJ1-4	NA	TRBV5-4	NA	CASSLAGATNEKLFF	TGTGCCAGCAGCTTGGCGGGGGCAACTAATGAAAAACTGTTTTTT
TRBJ2-2	NA	TRBV5-5	NA	CASSLEGVLTGELFF	TGTGCCAGCAGCTTGGAAGGGGTCCTCACCGGGGAGCTGTTTTTT
TRBJ1-1	NA	TRBV6-6	NA	CASSYSRAGTEAFF	TGTGCCAGCAGTTACTCGAGGGCAGGCACTGAAGCTTTCTTT
TRBJ2-7	TRBD1	TRBV9	NA	CASSPRGQPSYEQYF	TGTGCCAGCAGCCCCAGGGGACAGCCTTCCTACGAGCAGTACTTC
TRBJ2-3	TRBD2	TRBV27	NA	CASSSWGGSTDTQYF	TGTGCCAGCAGTTCCTGGGGGGGGAGCACAGATACGCAGTATTTT
TRBJ2-3	NA	TRBV7-9	NA	CASSLDGGLGDTQYF	TGTGCCAGCAGCTTAGACGGCGGCCTGGGAGATACGCAGTATTTT
TRBJ1-1	NA	TRBV5-1	few	CASSLVSPGAEAFF	TGCGCCAGCAGCTTGGTTTCTCCGGGGGCTGAAGCTTTCTTT
TRBJ2-1	NA	TRBV6-5	NA	CASSRGEAYNEQFF	TGTGCCAGCAGTAGGGGTGAAGCCTACAATGAGCAGTTCTTC
TRBJ1-4	TRBD1	TRBV7-2	NA	CASSHFIGTGSPTNEKLFF	TGTGCCAGCAGCCACTTTATCGGGACAGGGTCCCCAACTAATGAAAAACTGTTTTTT
TRBJ2-3	TRBD2	TRBV9	NA	CASSPGTSGGGFTDTQYF	TGTGCCAGCAGCCCTGGGACTAGCGGGGGGGGATTTACAGATACGCAGTATTTT
TRBJ2-3	NA	TRBV4-2	NA	CASSQKGGGGDTQYF	TGTGCCAGCAGCCAAAAAGGTGGGGGAGGAGATACGCAGTATTTT
TRBJ2-2	TRBD1	TRBV2	many	CATTGDTGELFF	TGTGCCACAACAGGGGACACCGGGGAGCTGTTTTTT
TRBJ2-7	NA	TRBV21-1	NA	CASSKERQPYEQYF	TGTGCCAGCAGCAAAGAACGACAGCCCTACGAGCAGTACTTC
TRBJ2-3	NA	TRBV6-4	NA	CASSDSSGPWATQYF	TGTGCCAGCAGTGACTCTAGCGGTCCCTGGGCTACGCAGTATTTT
TRBJ2-1	TRBD2	TRBV11-3	NA	CASSLDGGANEQFF	TGTGCCAGCAGCTTAGACGGGGGGGCCAATGAGCAGTTCTTC
TRBJ1-1	NA	TRBV19	NA	CASSWTLAGAWNTEAFF	TGTGCCAGTAGTTGGACTCTAGCGGGGGCCTGGAACACTGAAGCTTTCTTT
TRBJ1-2	NA	TRBV2	once	CASTGQYYGYTF	TGTGCCAGTACCGGACAGTACTATGGCTACACCTTC
TRBJ1-2	NA	TRBV7-9	NA	CASSLAGGGANYGYTF	TGTGCCAGCAGCTTAGCAGGCGGAGGGGCTAACTATGGCTACACCTTC
TRBJ1-1	NA	TRBV6-1	few	CASTPTERMNTEAFF	TGTGCCAGCACCCCGACGGAGAGAATGAACACTGAAGCTTTCTTT
TRBJ1-5	NA	TRBV28	NA	CASSRTGDTSYSNQPQHF	TGTGCCAGCAGCCGCACCGGGGACACAAGCTATAGCAATCAGCCCCAGCATTTT
TRBJ1-1	NA	TRBV27	few	CASRWTSAMNTEAFF	TGTGCCAGCCGCTGGACTTCGGCCATGAACACTGAAGCTTTCTTT
TRBJ1-1	NA	TRBV30	NA	CAWSVLGQGGTEAFF	TGTGCCTGGAGTGTACTCGGCCAGGGAGGCACTGAAGCTTTCTTT
TRBJ2-7	TRBD1	TRBV5-1	NA	CASSSGQGAYEQYF	TGCGCCAGCAGCTCGGGACAGGGGGCCTACGAGCAGTACTTC
TRBJ1-6	NA	TRBV4-1	NA	CASSQDFPDSPLHF	TGCGCCAGCAGCCAAGATTTCCCGGATTCACCCCTCCACTTT
TRBJ2-3	TRBD2	TRBV9	NA	CASSALAGGGTDTQYF	TGTGCCAGCAGCGCCCTAGCGGGGGGCGGCACAGATACGCAGTATTTT
TRBJ2-3	NA	TRBV6-4	NA	CASSEQITDTQYF	TGTGCCAGCAGTGAACAGATCACAGATACGCAGTATTTT
TRBJ1-1	NA	TRBV5-8	few	CASSLGVEGTRNTEAFF	TGTGCCAGCAGCTTGGGTGTTGAGGGGACAAGGAACACTGAAGCTTTCTTT
TRBJ1-4	TRBD1	TRBV4-3	NA	CASSQLQGVGLFF	TGCGCCAGCAGCCAATTACAGGGGGTCGGTCTGTTTTTT
TRBJ2-1	TRBD1	TRBV9	NA	CASSAEGDRAAEQFF	TGTGCCAGCAGCGCCGAGGGGGACAGGGCGGCTGAGCAGTTCTTC
TRBJ1-5	TRBD1	TRBV19	NA	CASSMVGQKNQPQHF	TGTGCCAGTAGTATGGTGGGACAGAAGAATCAGCCCCAGCATTTT
TRBJ1-2	TRBD1	TRBV10-3	once	CAISESTGGTGRDGYTF	TGTGCCATCAGTGAGTCGACGGGGGGGACAGGGAGGGACGGCTACACCTTC
TRBJ1-6	TRBD1	TRBV6-1	NA	CASSPGTGVGSPLHF	TGTGCCAGCAGTCCTGGGACAGGTGTAGGATCACCCCTCCACTTT